This T cell receptor beta chain appears in the sequencing data of a study of circulating CD8 cells and anti-PD-1 response in melanoma. Regarding the study as a whole: Clonotype sharing was highest between DPOS and TIGIT subsets. Published repertoire comparisons used only baseline and M1 samples. Diversity ranked highest in DNEG and lowest in TIGIT subsets.

TCR libraries were prepared from around 15 ng of total RNA with the QIAseq Immune Repertoire TCR panel. TCRdb ran MiXCR on the reads and lists one entry per CDR3 protein. The sample yields roughly 1,700 distinct CDR3 sequences, over 5.5% seen once. The V gene's germline CDR1 is LNHDA and CDR2 SQIVND (reference sequence). The CDR3 sequence is 15 residues long. From live CD3+CD8+TCRalphabeta+ cells, four PD-1 and/or TIGIT subsets were sorted. Concerning this clonotype: The target antigen is unknown. The germline gene is not matched at one end of the junction; a read error may be the cause.

The TCR was taken from a human donor with melanoma. This chain uses TRBV19 with TRBJ2-7; D may match TRBD1 or TRBD2 (5 bases each). Sequencing was performed on CD8+ T cells from PBMCs, taken at baseline or after one month of anti-PD-1 therapy (not recorded which). DNA of the CDR3: TGCGCCAGTAGTATGAGGGAAAGGGGATCCCACGAGCAGTACTTC. Translating it yields CASSMRERGSHEQYF.